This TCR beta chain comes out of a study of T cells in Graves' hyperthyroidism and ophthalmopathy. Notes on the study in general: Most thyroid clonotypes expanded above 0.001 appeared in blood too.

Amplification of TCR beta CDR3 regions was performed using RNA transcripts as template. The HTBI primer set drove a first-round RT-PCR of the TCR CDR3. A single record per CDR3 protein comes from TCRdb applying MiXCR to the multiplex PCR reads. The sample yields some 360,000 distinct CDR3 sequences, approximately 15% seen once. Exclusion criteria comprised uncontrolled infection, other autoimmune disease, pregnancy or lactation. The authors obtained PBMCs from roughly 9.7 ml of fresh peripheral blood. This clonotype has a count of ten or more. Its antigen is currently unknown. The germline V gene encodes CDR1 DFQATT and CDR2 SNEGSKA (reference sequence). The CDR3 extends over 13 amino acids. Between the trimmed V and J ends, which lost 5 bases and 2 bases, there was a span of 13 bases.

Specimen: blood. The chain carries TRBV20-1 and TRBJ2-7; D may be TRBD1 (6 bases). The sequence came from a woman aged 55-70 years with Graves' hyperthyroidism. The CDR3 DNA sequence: TGCAGTGCTGGTTACAGGGATACCTACGAGCAGTACTTC. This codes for CSAGYRDTYEQYF.